Shown below are 29 T cell receptor beta chains from a single sample sequenced in a study of identical twins' blood T cells. In TCRdb, the 5' RACE reads were re-called with MiXCR into one record per CDR3 protein. The repertoire holds hundreds of thousands of distinct CDR3 sequences, around 30% seen once, with roughly 5.5% in the top ten. Sequenced: PBMCs. These receptors all come from a woman aged 18-55 years in good health.

This chain uses TRBV9 with TRBJ1-2; D gene ambiguous. The CDR3 length is 11 residues. The V and J ends lost 0 bases and 6 bases respectively, with 3 bases between them. The germline V gene has CDR1 SGDLS and CDR2 YYNGEE. CDR3 in DNA: TGTGCCAGCAGCGTAGAGGATGGCTACACCTTC. As protein: CASSVEDGYTF.

A note on this clonotype: Germline and junction disagree at one end, which may indicate a read error. This rearrangement joins TRBV5-1 to TRBJ1-1; D may be TRBD1 (5 bases). The CDR3 is 11 residues long. Germline lookup yields CDR1 SGHRS and CDR2 YFSETQ. CDR3 DNA: TGCGCCAGCATTCAAGGGACTGAAGCTGTCTTT. Residues: CASIQGTEAVF.

The gene calls are TRBV20-1 and TRBJ1-2; 8 bases line up with TRBD1. The CDR3 extends over 14 amino acids. With 3 bases clipped from V and 3 bases from J, the junction kept 6 bases outside the gene matches. In germline, CDR1 is DFQATT, CDR2 SNEGSKA (reference sequence). In DNA form, the CDR3 reads TGCAGTGCTAGGAGGACAGGGATCGACTATGGCTACACCTTC. The encoded protein is CSARRTGIDYGYTF.

The rearrangement joins TRBV20-1 to TRBJ2-5, with TRBD2 identical over 8 bases. Germline V lookup: CDR1 DFQATT, CDR2 SNEGSKA (reference sequence). This CDR3 region has 13 residues. Trimming at V came to 6 bases and at J to 5 bases, leaving 8 bases not matched to a gene. The CDR3 loop is CSAELAGMETQYF. DNA of the CDR3: TGCAGTGCGGAATTAGCGGGGATGGAGACCCAGTACTTC.

The chain uses TRBV10-3 and TRBJ2-7; D remains ambiguous. The V end was cut by 3 bases, the J end by 0 bases, with 9 bases between. The germline V gene encodes CDR1 ENHRY and CDR2 SYGVKD. The CDR3 sequence is 14 residues long. The CDR3 coding sequence is TGTGCCATCAGTGACCCAGGAGCCTCCTACGAGCAGTACTTC. Its protein is CAISDPGASYEQYF.

There are a few counts of this clonotype. V is TRBV29-1 and J is TRBJ1-5; D gene unclear. The CDR3 covers 12 residues. The germline V gene has CDR1 SQVTM and CDR2 ANQGSEA. V dropped 4 bases and J dropped 1 base, with 5 bases sitting between them. CDR3: CSVGSSNQPQHF. The CDR3 DNA reads TGCAGCGTTGGCAGCAGCAATCAGCCCCAGCATTTT.

The J gene is TRBJ2-1, the V gene TRBV2; D is possibly TRBD2 (6 bases). Trimming cost V 0 bases and J 9 bases, with 21 bases left between them. CDR1 SNHLY and CDR2 FYNNEI come from the germline V gene. The CDR3 consists of 17 residues. The CDR3 DNA is TGTGCCAGCAGTGAAGCGCTGACGGGACTCCTACTTTTTGAGCAGTTCTTC. It codes for CASSEALTGLLLFEQFF.

This clonotype was seen more than once but under ten times. The chain has TRBV28 and TRBJ1-1, with 8 nucleotides matching TRBD1. CDR1 MDHEN and CDR2 SYDVKM come from the germline V gene. V dropped 8 bases and J dropped 4; count of bases not matched to a gene: 12. This CDR3 is built from 15 residues. CDR3 sequence: CASGPGTGGGTEAFF. CDR3 DNA sequence: TGTGCCAGCGGACCCGGGACAGGCGGGGGCACTGAAGCTTTCTTT.

This clonotype showed up many times. The rearrangement uses TRBV12-3 or TRBV12-4 and TRBJ2-5; TRBD2 agrees at 11 bases. CDR3 length equals 15 residues. J gave up 3 bases and V 2 bases, and 2 bases lay outside the gene matches. The CDR3, as DNA: TGTGCCAGCAGTTTAAATAGCGGGGGGGAAGAGACCCAGTACTTC. Translating gives CASSLNSGGEETQYF.

In its sample, this clonotype was seen a few times. The chain recombines TRBV19 with TRBJ1-4; the D is unclear. Germline values: CDR1 LNHDA, CDR2 SQIVND (reference sequence). The CDR3 sequence is 15 residues long. Trimming took off 0 bases at V and 5 bases at J, with 10 bases between the two ends. Here the CDR3 reads CASSIDRVWNEKLFF. CDR3 DNA: TGTGCCAGTAGTATAGATCGAGTCTGGAATGAAAAACTGTTTTTT.

The sample holds a few counts of this clonotype. The genes are TRBV20-1 and TRBJ1-5, with D tentatively TRBD1 (5 bases). Germline V gene lookup returns CDR1 DFQATT and CDR2 SNEGSKA (reference sequence). Trimming pared 5 bases from V and 3 bases from J, leaving 17 bases between. The CDR3 spans 15 residues. The CDR3 region is CSAGHPTALNQPQHF. CDR3 nucleotides: TGCAGTGCTGGGCACCCGACAGCCCTCAATCAGCCCCAGCATTTT.

The chain employs TRBV5-1 and TRBJ1-5, with D possibly matching TRBD1 (5 bases). Germline CDR1 is SGHRS and CDR2 is YFSETQ. This CDR3 region has 14 residues. V lost 1 base and J lost 5, with 10 bases in between. The CDR3 is CASSLWGVDQPQHF. CDR3 bases: TGCGCCAGCAGCTTGTGGGGGGTCGATCAGCCCCAGCATTTT.

To note about this clonotype: In this CDR3 the conserved last residue, phenylalanine or tryptophan, is missing, so a read error is likely. This chain connects TRBV18 to TRBJ1-2; no clear D gene. Germline values: CDR1 KGHSH, CDR2 LQKENI. The CDR3 sequence is 15 residues long. The germline V and J ends were trimmed by 3 bases and 3 bases, with 14 bases remaining between them. The CDR3 reads CASSPSAQFYYGYTL. As DNA, the CDR3 is TGTGCCAGCTCACCTTCCGCACAGTTTTACTATGGCTACACCTTA.

This clonotype was counted at least ten times. The chain links TRBV28 to TRBJ1-4; 7 bases align to TRBD1. V lost 10 bases, J lost 3 bases, and 5 bases stayed unmatched. CDR3 length equals 13 residues. CDR1 MDHEN and CDR2 SYDVKM come from the germline V gene. CDR3 residues: CAINRGSNEKLFF. In nucleotides, the CDR3 is TGTGCCATTAACAGGGGCTCTAATGAAAAACTGTTTTTT.

There are many counts of this clonotype. The rearrangement links TRBV10-3 to TRBJ1-3; D not resolved. This CDR3 spans 15 amino acids. The ends were cut back, 5 bases at V and 0 bases at J, with 11 bases in the middle. Germline CDR1 is ENHRY and CDR2 is SYGVKD. The CDR3 loop reads CAISPAIYSGNTIYF. The CDR3 DNA is TGTGCCATCAGTCCAGCCATCTACTCTGGAAACACCATATATTTT.

The rearrangement links TRBV7-9 to TRBJ1-1, with unresolved D. V shed 3 bases and J shed 7 bases, with 9 bases lying between them. The CDR3 contains 12 residues. Per the germline V gene, CDR1 is SEHNR and CDR2 is FQNEAQ (reference sequence). CDR3 DNA: TGTGCCAGCAGCTTGGGCAGACTTGAAGCTTTCTTT. It is translated as CASSLGRLEAFF.

V gene TRBV2 combines with J gene TRBJ2-5; D is unclear. V was clipped by 7 bases and J by 1 base, with 7 bases between them. CDR3 length: 12 residues. Germline V gene lookup returns CDR1 SNHLY and CDR2 FYNNEI. CDR3 in amino acids: CASNDAQETQYF. In DNA, the CDR3 is TGTGCCAGCAACGACGCCCAAGAGACCCAGTACTTC.

This clonotype was picked up a small number of times. The J gene is TRBJ2-3, the V gene TRBV29-1; no reliable D call. In germline, CDR1 is SQVTM, CDR2 ANQGSEA. The V gene lost 7 bases and the J gene lost 6 bases, with 11 bases spanning the gap. CDR3 length: 11 amino acids. The CDR3 bases are TGCAGCGCGCTGCCTGGGGATACGCAGTATTTT. As protein: CSALPGDTQYF.

In this sample, this clonotype turned up a few times. The chain has TRBV2 and TRBJ1-1, with no clear D. Per germline, CDR1 SNHLY and CDR2 FYNNEI. The CDR3 runs to 13 residues. Deletions cut 8 bases from V and 7 bases from J, with 17 bases between. CDR3 residues: CASRNRLEGEAFF. The CDR3 DNA reads TGTGCCAGCCGTAATAGGTTGGAGGGTGAAGCTTTCTTT.

The chain couples TRBV20-1 to TRBJ1-5; possibly TRBD1 for D (6 bases). The germline V and J ends were trimmed by 3 bases and 3 bases, with 15 bases remaining between them. The CDR3 is 15 amino acids. Germline V gene data show CDR1 as DFQATT and CDR2 as SNEGSKA (reference sequence). CDR3 sequence reads: CSASWGHGSNQPQHF. The CDR3 coding sequence is TGCAGTGCTAGTTGGGGACATGGATCCAATCAGCCCCAGCATTTT.

This clonotype appeared a few times. The V and J genes are TRBV6-2 or TRBV6-3 and TRBJ2-1; 7 positions match TRBD1. V trimming: 2 bases; J trimming: 7 bases; junction bases outside the gene matches: 5. Germline V gene lookup returns CDR1 MNHEY and CDR2 SVGEGT. The CDR3 spans 14 residues. CDR3 amino acids: CASSYVGGRNEQFF. DNA for the CDR3: TGTGCCAGCAGTTACGTAGGGGGCAGGAATGAGCAGTTCTTC.

This clonotype was detected ten times or more. The J gene is TRBJ2-1, the V gene TRBV5-1, with unresolved D. Looked up from germline, CDR1 is SGHRS and CDR2 is YFSETQ. V gave up 7 bases and J gave up 0 bases, with 8 bases separating them. This CDR3 contains 13 residues. As DNA, the CDR3 is TGCGCCAGCGGTATAAGCTCCTACAATGAGCAGTTCTTC. Translating it yields CASGISSYNEQFF.

This clonotype was recorded many times. The J gene is TRBJ2-1, the V gene TRBV4-3; 7 bases fit TRBD1. With 1 base clipped from V and 10 bases from J, the junction kept 7 bases outside the gene matches. From germline, CDR1 is LGHNA and CDR2 YSLEER. The CDR3 length is 14 residues. The CDR3 bases are TGCGCCAGCAGCCAAGGACACCGGGACAGAGAGCAGTTCTTC. The encoded protein is CASSQGHRDREQFF.

This clonotype has only a few counts. The rearrangement uses TRBV5-1 and TRBJ1-2, with TRBD1 matching over 9 bases. Germline V gives CDR1 SGHRS, CDR2 YFSETQ. V shed 4 bases and J 4 bases; nucleotides not matched to a gene: 5. This CDR3 is built from 14 residues. The chain's CDR3 is CASSPTGGVYGYTF. In nucleotides, the CDR3 is TGCGCCAGCAGCCCTACAGGGGGCGTCTATGGCTACACCTTC.

This clonotype was seen a few times. CDR3 in DNA: TGTGCCAGCAGCCAAGTAAGGGGTTTTGAAGCTTTCTTT. The encoded protein is CASSQVRGFEAFF. This sequence joins TRBV14 and TRBJ1-1, with D tentatively TRBD1 (5 bases). Germline V gene lookup returns CDR1 SGHDN and CDR2 FVKESK. Trimming pared 1 base from V and 7 bases from J, leaving 10 bases between. CDR3 size: 13 residues.

Details on this clonotype: A junction end diverges from the germline sequence, so it may reflect a read error. This chain uses TRBV18 with TRBJ2-5; D possibly corresponds to TRBD2 (6 bases). Germline V lookup: CDR1 KGHSH, CDR2 LQKENI. The CDR3 length is 17 residues. In nucleotides, the CDR3 is TGTGCCAGCTCACCATACGGGACTGAGCTGTACCAAGAGACCCGGTACTTC. Encoded protein: CASSPYGTELYQETRYF.

Regarding this clonotype: Relative to the germline gene, one junction end is altered; a read error may explain this. This sequence joins TRBV11-3 and TRBJ1-1; maybe TRBD1 (5 bases). Germline V CDR1 and CDR2: SGHNT, YENEEA. This CDR3 comprises 14 residues. CDR3 sequence: CANSLDGGRTEAFF. Written as DNA, the CDR3 is TGTGCCAACAGCTTAGACGGGGGTCGAACTGAAGCTTTCTTT. Full variable domain (missing parts from reference TRBV11-3 and TRBJ1-1): EAGVVQSPRYKIIEKKQPVAFWCNPISGHNTLYWYLQNLGQGPELLIRYENEEAVDDSQLPKDRFSAERLKGVDSTLKIQPAELGDSAVYLCANSLDGGRTEAFFGQGTRLTVV.

This clonotype was recorded many times. This chain connects TRBV5-1 to TRBJ2-1; 9 nucleotides align to TRBD2. Germline lookup yields CDR1 SGHRS and CDR2 YFSETQ. The CDR3 consists of 16 residues. Unmatched junction bases numbered 6, after V lost 0 bases and J lost 5 bases. CDR3: CASSLVGRGGNNEQFF. The CDR3 coding sequence is TGCGCCAGCAGCTTGGTCGGGCGGGGGGGTAACAATGAGCAGTTCTTC.

Details on this clonotype: This may come from a read error, since a much larger clone is one base off. The chain has TRBV14 and TRBJ1-4; D not resolved. The CDR3 is 16 residues long. Looked up from germline, CDR1 is SGHDN and CDR2 is FVKESK. The CDR3 is CASSPRAAPTSEKLFF. The CDR3 DNA sequence: TGTGCCAGCAGCCCCCGGGCAGCCCCAACTAGTGAAAAACTGTTTTTT.